Listed below are T cell receptor beta chains from one sample, sequenced in a study of PD-1 blockade in classical Hodgkin lymphoma. The data were produced by immunoSEQ multiplex PCR, yet TCRdb's version contains in-frame clones alone and is incomplete. This table has about 27,000 clones, about three quarters appearing once. The sample in question was CD4+ T cells from blood, obtained at baseline. The receptors were sampled from a human donor with classical Hodgkin lymphoma. Both conserved end residues are part of each CDR3. Fields, in order: clone size, V gene, D gene, J gene, CDR3 protein, CDR3 DNA. D genes are given only for firm matches. Not every row has a clone size; where given, it reads once, few, many or a size class.

clone size: NA; V gene: TRBV2; D gene: NA; J gene: TRBJ2-2; CDR3 protein: CASSSQGHGTGELFF; CDR3 DNA: TGTGCCAGCAGTTCCCAGGGGCACGGCACCGGGGAGCTGTTTTTT
clone size: NA; V gene: TRBV7-9; D gene: TRBD1; J gene: TRBJ1-1; CDR3 protein: CASSPHLGAGGLIEAFF; CDR3 DNA: TGTGCCAGCAGCCCACACCTTGGGGCAGGGGGTCTTATTGAAGCTTTCTTT
clone size: NA; V gene: TRBV7-3; D gene: NA; J gene: TRBJ1-6; CDR3 protein: CASSTDSSYNSPLHF; CDR3 DNA: TGTGCCAGCAGCACCGACAGCTCCTATAATTCACCCCTCCACTTT
clone size: few; V gene: TRBV7-8; D gene: NA; J gene: TRBJ1-1; CDR3 protein: CASSLGSGPKSFF; CDR3 DNA: TGTGCCAGCAGCTTGGGATCGGGCCCGAAATCTTTCTTT
clone size: NA; V gene: TRBV5-1; D gene: NA; J gene: TRBJ1-4; CDR3 protein: CASSLEFASTTNEKLFF; CDR3 DNA: TGCGCCAGCAGCTTGGAGTTCGCGAGTACAACTAATGAAAAACTGTTTTTT
clone size: NA; V gene: TRBV10-3; D gene: TRBD1; J gene: TRBJ2-7; CDR3 protein: CAMSDVGQVNSYEQYF; CDR3 DNA: TGTGCCATGTCTGACGTGGGACAGGTAAATTCCTACGAGCAGTACTTC
clone size: NA; V gene: TRBV7-2; D gene: NA; J gene: TRBJ1-3; CDR3 protein: CASSSFHLFSGNTIYF; CDR3 DNA: TGTGCCAGCAGCTCCTTCCACCTCTTCTCTGGAAACACCATATATTTT
clone size: NA; V gene: TRBV28; D gene: TRBD1; J gene: TRBJ1-1; CDR3 protein: CASSLSTHRGGNTEAFF; CDR3 DNA: TGTGCCAGCAGTTTATCCACGCACAGGGGGGGGAACACTGAAGCTTTCTTT
clone size: NA; V gene: TRBV12-2; D gene: NA; J gene: TRBJ1-3; CDR3 protein: CASRLGGPTGRSGNTIYF; CDR3 DNA: TGTGCAAGTCGCTTAGGGGGCCCGACAGGACGCTCTGGAAACACCATATATTTT
clone size: NA; V gene: TRBV18; D gene: TRBD2; J gene: TRBJ2-2; CDR3 protein: CASSPMASGNTGELFF; CDR3 DNA: TGTGCCAGCTCACCAATGGCTAGCGGAAACACCGGGGAGCTGTTTTTT
clone size: NA; V gene: TRBV19; D gene: NA; J gene: TRBJ1-2; CDR3 protein: CASSGRRDAFYGYTF; CDR3 DNA: TGTGCCAGTAGTGGACGGCGGGACGCTTTCTATGGCTACACCTTC
clone size: NA; V gene: TRBV5-8; D gene: NA; J gene: TRBJ2-2; CDR3 protein: CASRTLRAMGELFF; CDR3 DNA: TGTGCCAGCAGGACCCTCCGGGCGATGGGGGAGCTGTTTTTT
clone size: NA; V gene: TRBV19; D gene: TRBD1; J gene: TRBJ2-3; CDR3 protein: CASSRTGGTDTQYF; CDR3 DNA: TGTGCCAGTAGTCGGACAGGGGGCACAGATACGCAGTATTTT
clone size: NA; V gene: TRBV15; D gene: NA; J gene: TRBJ2-3; CDR3 protein: CATSSLQGRTQYF; CDR3 DNA: TGTGCCACCAGCAGTTTACAGGGGAGGACGCAGTATTTT
clone size: NA; V gene: TRBV2; D gene: NA; J gene: TRBJ1-3; CDR3 protein: CASSSGASGNTIYF; CDR3 DNA: TGTGCCAGCAGTTCGGGCGCATCTGGAAACACCATATATTTT
clone size: few; V gene: TRBV5-6; D gene: NA; J gene: TRBJ1-2; CDR3 protein: CASSLDPRHYGYTF; CDR3 DNA: TGTGCCAGCAGCTTGGATCCCAGGCACTATGGCTACACCTTC
clone size: NA; V gene: TRBV6-1; D gene: TRBD1; J gene: TRBJ1-2; CDR3 protein: CAIPGTVYGYTF; CDR3 DNA: TGTGCCATCCCCGGGACAGTCTATGGCTACACCTTC